This is a list of T cell receptor beta chains from one sample in a study of neurological immune-mediated disorders. One entry per CDR3 protein results from TCRdb running MiXCR on the 5' RACE reads. The sample contains more than 15,000 distinct CDR3 sequences, 14% to 15% of which appear only once. The specimen was PBMCs. The receptors shown here come from a man in his 60s with HTLV-1-associated myelopathy (HAM/TSP). The CDR3 runs from the conserved cysteine through the conserved F or W. Each record gives: V gene, J gene, CDR3 length, CDR3 protein.

v_call: TRBV5-5
j_call: TRBJ1-2
cdr3_length: 15
cdr3_aa: CASILASGIAGGYTF

v_call: TRBV11-3
j_call: TRBJ1-1
cdr3_length: 14
cdr3_aa: CASSLPYVNTEAFF

v_call: TRBV4-1
j_call: TRBJ2-7
cdr3_length: 17
cdr3_aa: CASSQVPVTGVLNEQYF

v_call: TRBV19
j_call: TRBJ2-1
cdr3_length: 13
cdr3_aa: CASSASLYNEQFF

v_call: TRBV20-1
j_call: TRBJ1-5
cdr3_length: 16
cdr3_aa: CSARDARGGANQPQHF

v_call: TRBV7-8
j_call: TRBJ2-7
cdr3_length: 14
cdr3_aa: CASSPLAGGYEQYF

v_call: TRBV4-2
j_call: TRBJ2-7
cdr3_length: 16
cdr3_aa: CASSQSTPTWRGEQYF

v_call: TRBV7-3
j_call: TRBJ1-1
cdr3_length: 13
cdr3_aa: CASRQTRNTEAFF

v_call: TRBV5-1
j_call: TRBJ1-1
cdr3_length: 15
cdr3_aa: CASSFSQGGGAEAFF

v_call: TRBV10-3
j_call: TRBJ1-1
cdr3_length: 16
cdr3_aa: CAATGQGAMANTEAFF

v_call: TRBV20-1
j_call: TRBJ2-5
cdr3_length: 13
cdr3_aa: CSARDGTQETQYF

v_call: TRBV18
j_call: TRBJ2-3
cdr3_length: 12
cdr3_aa: CASSPPGQTQYF

v_call: TRBV9
j_call: TRBJ2-1
cdr3_length: 14
cdr3_aa: CASSVGASGWGVFF

v_call: TRBV12-3/TRBV12-4
j_call: TRBJ2-5
cdr3_length: 13
cdr3_aa: CASSLGGQQTQYF

v_call: TRBV29-1
j_call: TRBJ1-1
cdr3_length: 12
cdr3_aa: CSVNPGNTEAFF

v_call: TRBV20-1
j_call: TRBJ2-3
cdr3_length: 15
cdr3_aa: CSAPRQGGVADTQYF

v_call: TRBV9
j_call: TRBJ1-6
cdr3_length: 16
cdr3_aa: CASSVGAVSYNSPLHF

v_call: TRBV30
j_call: TRBJ2-5
cdr3_length: 15
cdr3_aa: CAWSGLAGGEETQYF

v_call: TRBV20-1
j_call: TRBJ2-3
cdr3_length: 15
cdr3_aa: CSARDRLAGADTQYF

v_call: TRBV29-1
j_call: TRBJ1-1
cdr3_length: 11
cdr3_aa: CSVEGGPEAFF

v_call: TRBV6-2/TRBV6-3
j_call: TRBJ2-1
cdr3_length: 16
cdr3_aa: CASSYPESISGNEQFF

v_call: TRBV12-3/TRBV12-4
j_call: TRBJ1-2
cdr3_length: 14
cdr3_aa: CASSPGGDIMGYTF

v_call: TRBV5-5
j_call: TRBJ2-1
cdr3_length: 15
cdr3_aa: CASSTASFSYNEQFF

v_call: TRBV7-3
j_call: TRBJ1-2
cdr3_length: 18
cdr3_aa: CASSLTARTANANYGYTF

v_call: TRBV2
j_call: TRBJ1-1
cdr3_length: 15
cdr3_aa: CASRRQGRRNTEAFF

v_call: TRBV7-3
j_call: TRBJ2-3
cdr3_length: 15
cdr3_aa: CASISRQGAPDTQYF

v_call: TRBV6-5
j_call: TRBJ2-3
cdr3_length: 14
cdr3_aa: CASSYRLAQDTQYF

v_call: TRBV5-1
j_call: TRBJ1-5
cdr3_length: 15
cdr3_aa: CVSSPGYKFNHPQHF